This TCR beta chain derives from a study of blood T cells in healthy people across ages (dated by TCRdb to the mid-2010s). Background on the whole study: In model experiments, template switching captured roughly one uniquely barcoded TCR beta cDNA molecule for every two T cells. The study measured age-related changes in TCR beta repertoire diversity using deep sequencing normalized with unique cDNA molecular identifiers. Four age groups were formed from the donors: young (average around 15 years), middle-aged (around 39), aged (62) and long-lived (about 80). To avoid experimental bias, donors of different ages were spread randomly across the sequencing lanes. For two donors (one aged 18 to 30 and one aged 80 or older), the study analyzed two additional independent replicas of 1 million unique cDNA reads from the same blood draw. On the study overall, not on this receptor specifically: As age increased, observed TCR beta diversity per million T cells dropped in a roughly linear way, and a significant reduction was already evident by age 40. Donor CMV infection status was unknown, potentially confounding age-related changes in expanded clonotypes. A strong correlation was found between observed TCR beta diversity and the percentage of naive T cells measured by flow cytometry. Estimates of total diversity based on one million sequenced T cells were considered lower bounds and underestimates. The long-lived group showed more naive CD4+ T cells, fewer expanded clones and increased TCR diversity than the aged group, suggesting age selection. Since profiling was done on bulk unsorted PBMCs, naive and antigen-experienced compartments could not be conclusively compared.

Regarding this clonotype: No antigen is known for it. Per-base qualities were not stored, and no clone one base away is much larger.

Counted from cysteine to phenylalanine, this CDR3 has 17 amino acids. Kept here is only the CDR3 DNA, which spans 51 bases and is read in frame from base 1. A distance of 18 bases separates the germline ends of V and J, which lose 5 bases and 1 base respectively. Per the germline V gene, SNHLY is the CDR1 and FYNNEI is the CDR2. The library was produced with 5' RACE. TCRdb lists the instrument as Illumina HiSeq 2500. A second 7 to 11 cycle PCR used a sample-barcoded 5' primer and a J-beta primer mix. A unique molecular identifier was introduced onto each TCR beta cDNA molecule by a template-switch 5' adaptor carrying 12 random nucleotides. Each sample yielded at least 2.5 million CDR3-containing paired-end reads. First-strand cDNA synthesis was performed from all RNA using the Mint cDNA synthesis kit, with priming by a TRBC-specific oligonucleotide. Following uracil-DNA glycosylase treatment, a first 18-cycle PCR with universal primers M1SS and BC2_uni_R was performed on all cDNA. Per the original workflow: Each sample was normalized by randomly selecting 1 million high-quality reads, each carrying a distinct molecular identifier. Reads with shared molecular identifiers were discarded instead of being binned into consensus sequences. CDR3 identification, clonotype clustering and error correction used MiTCR with a Q25 quality threshold and the strictest error-elimination algorithm. A nonparametric unseen species model with Euler transformation was used to estimate a lower bound on total TCR beta diversity. TCRdb handled the public reads itself, with Q25 trimming in fastp and clone calling in MiXCR, and kept productive beta chains. Rows merge per CDR3 protein into single entries with the most common DNA and genes. What appears here as the V and J calls and clone size reflects TCRdb's work, not the paper's. The sample has 700,000 or so distinct CDR3 sequences on record, around 41% of them singletons. Jointly, the top ten make up around 30% of the sample.

Systemically healthy Caucasian individuals from Russia, over 30 in total and aged roughly 6 to 100 years, were included as donors. Each donor gave ten milliliters of peripheral blood, drawn into EDTA-treated Vacutainer tubes. Ficoll-Paque density-gradient centrifugation was used to isolate PBMCs, with at least 6 million obtained per sample. Total RNA was extracted from PBMCs with Trizol reagent, with at least 5 micrograms obtained per sample. For every donor, flow cytometry on a PBMC aliquot measured the percentage of naive CD45RAhigh/CD27high T cells. Recombination linked TRBV2 to TRBJ2-1, with the D gene call left open. Sequencing was performed on blood. The clonotype was recovered from an elderly man in good health. The DNA sequence follows: TGTGCCAGCAGTTCTTTTGGCCTAATCTCATCCTACAATGAGCAGTTCTTC. Translated, this is CASSSFGLISSYNEQFF.